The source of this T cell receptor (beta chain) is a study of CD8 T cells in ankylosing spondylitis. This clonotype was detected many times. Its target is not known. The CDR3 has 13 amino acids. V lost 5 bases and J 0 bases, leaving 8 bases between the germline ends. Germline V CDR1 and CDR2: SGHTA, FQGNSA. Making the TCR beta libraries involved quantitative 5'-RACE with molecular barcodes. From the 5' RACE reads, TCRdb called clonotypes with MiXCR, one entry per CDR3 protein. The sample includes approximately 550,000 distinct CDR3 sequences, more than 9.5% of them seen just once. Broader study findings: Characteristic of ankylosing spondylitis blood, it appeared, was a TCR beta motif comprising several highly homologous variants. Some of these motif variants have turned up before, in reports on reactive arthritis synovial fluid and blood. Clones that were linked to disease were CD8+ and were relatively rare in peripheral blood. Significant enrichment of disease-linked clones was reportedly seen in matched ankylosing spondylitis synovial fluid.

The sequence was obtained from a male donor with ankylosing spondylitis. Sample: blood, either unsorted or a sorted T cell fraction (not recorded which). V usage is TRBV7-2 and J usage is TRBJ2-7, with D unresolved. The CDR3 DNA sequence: TGTGCCAGCAGCCTCCTCGACTCCTACGAGCAGTACTTC. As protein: CASSLLDSYEQYF. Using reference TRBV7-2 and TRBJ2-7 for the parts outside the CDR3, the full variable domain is GAGVSQSPSNKVTEKGKDVELRCDPISGHTALYWYRQSLGQGLEFLIYFQGNSAPDKSGLPSDRFSAERTGGSVSTLTIQRTQQEDSAVYLCASSLLDSYEQYFGPGTRLTVT.